These 17 T cell receptor beta chains came from one sample sequenced in a study of shared clonotypes between healthy human individuals. Naive CD8 cells, CD45RO-negative and positively selected for CCR7, excluded terminally differentiated effector memory CD45RA+ cells. TCRdb's copy holds only in-frame clones and misses some; the assay was immunoSEQ multiplex PCR. Of 550,000 to 750,000 clones listed, 92% are singletons. The sample comprised naive CD8+ T cells sorted from blood. These receptors were taken from a man aged 25 to 40 in good health.

In its sample, this clone was seen once. The chain links TRBV10-3 to TRBJ2-1; D perhaps matches TRBD1 (6 bases). Germline values: CDR1 ENHRY, CDR2 SYGVKD. The CDR3 extends over 13 amino acids. Trimming took off 6 bases at V and 8 bases at J, with 14 bases between the two ends. The CDR3 loop is CAISRGLFDEQFF. CDR3 sequence (DNA): TGTGCCATCAGCAGGGGCTTGTTCGATGAGCAGTTCTTC.

V gene TRBV19 combines with J gene TRBJ1-1; the match to TRBD1 covers 7 bases. Germline lookup yields CDR1 LNHDA and CDR2 SQIVND (reference sequence). Unmatched junction bases numbered 9, after V lost 8 bases and J lost 0 bases. The CDR3 is 15 amino acids. CDR3 sequence: CASGRQGNMNTEAFF. Here the CDR3 DNA reads TGTGCCAGTGGGAGACAGGGTAACATGAACACTGAAGCTTTCTTT. Using reference TRBV19 and TRBJ1-1 for the parts outside the CDR3, the full variable domain is DGGITQSPKYLFRKEGQNVTLSCEQNLNHDAMYWYRQDPGQGLRLIYYSQIVNDFQKGDIAEGYSVSREKKESFPLTVTSAQKNPTAFYLCASGRQGNMNTEAFFGQGTRLTVV.

By share, this clone counts as large. The rearrangement links TRBV27 to TRBJ2-1; 15 positions agree with TRBD2. The germline gives CDR1 MNHEY, CDR2 SMNVEV (reference sequence). This CDR3 has 15 amino acids. The J segment lost 7 bases and the V segment lost 5 bases, leaving 3 bases of the junction unmatched. The CDR3 region has the DNA TGTGCCAGCAGTCCGGGGACTAGCGGGAGGAATGAGCAGTTCTTC. Its protein product is CASSPGTSGRNEQFF.

The genes are TRBV18 and TRBJ2-7, with 9 nucleotides matching TRBD1. Germline lookup yields CDR1 KGHSH and CDR2 LQKENI. J was trimmed by 6 bases and V by 0 bases; bases with no gene match: 3. The CDR3 totals 14 residues. As DNA, the CDR3 is TGTGCCAGCTCACCACCACAGGGGGCGGCCGAGCAGTACTTC. As protein: CASSPPQGAAEQYF.

This chain joins TRBV20-1 and TRBJ1-4, with D perhaps TRBD1 (5 bases). The CDR3 extends over 11 amino acids. V was clipped by 6 bases and J by 10 bases, with 12 bases between them. Germline lookup yields CDR1 DFQATT and CDR2 SNEGSKA (reference sequence). For the CDR3, the DNA is TGCAGTGCCCTGGGGACCCGAAAACTGTTTTTT. Its translation is CSALGTRKLFF.

This chain uses TRBV10-3 with TRBJ2-1, with TRBD2 matching 8 bases. Per the germline V gene, CDR1 is ENHRY and CDR2 is SYGVKD. V trimming: 0 bases; J trimming: 6 bases; junction bases outside the gene matches: 7. The CDR3 runs 16 residues. In DNA form, the CDR3 reads TGTGCCATCAGTGAGTCAGGTAGCGGGATCCTCAATGAGCAGTTCTTC. It translates to CAISESGSGILNEQFF.

This clone came up many times. Given a much more abundant clone one base away, this may be a read error. The V gene is TRBV6-1, the J gene TRBJ2-7; 8 bases map to TRBD1. Germline V CDR1 and CDR2: MNHNS, SASEGT. V gave up 1 base and J gave up 5 bases; unmatched junction bases: 7. The CDR3 is 15 amino acids. The CDR3 sequence: CASSEEGAGGDEQYF. The CDR3 bases are TGTGCCAGCAGTGAAGAGGGGGCAGGGGGCGACGAGCAGTACTTC.

V usage is TRBV5-4 and J usage is TRBJ2-2; 9 nucleotides align to TRBD1. The CDR3 runs to 15 residues. V was clipped by 4 bases and J by 4 bases; unmatched bases: 5. CDR1 and CDR2 (germline): SGHNT, YYREEE (reference sequence). In nucleotides, the CDR3 is TGTGCCAGCAGCGCCGGGACAGGGAGCACCGGGGAGCTGTTTTTT. Its protein is CASSAGTGSTGELFF.

This chain joins TRBV19 and TRBJ2-7; TRBD1 aligns across 7 bases. Germline V gene sequence: CDR1 LNHDA, CDR2 SQIVND (reference sequence). After removal of 4 bases from V and 1 base from J, the junction contained 4 bases not matched to a gene. The CDR3 is 14 residues long. The CDR3 DNA follows: TGTGCCAGTAGTAGTACAGGGGCGTCCTACGAGCAGTACTTC. This encodes CASSSTGASYEQYF.

The chain has TRBV7-8 and TRBJ2-1, with no clear D. In germline, CDR1 is SGHVS, CDR2 FQNEAQ. Trimming pared 0 bases from V and 6 bases from J, leaving 15 bases between. The CDR3 is 16 amino acids. CDR3 DNA: TGTGCCAGCAGCTTAGCGAGCTTCGACCCTCTCAATGAGCAGTTCTTC. This encodes CASSLASFDPLNEQFF.

The V call is TRBV7-8, the J call TRBJ2-3; unclear D gene. The CDR3 runs 15 residues. Germline lookup yields CDR1 SGHVS and CDR2 FQNEAQ. The germline V and J ends were trimmed by 1 base and 0 bases, with 8 bases remaining between them. The CDR3 protein is CASSLGLDSTDTQYF. The CDR3 nucleotides are TGTGCCAGCAGCTTAGGACTGGATAGCACAGATACGCAGTATTTT.

The chain uses TRBV11-3 and TRBJ2-3; D is perhaps TRBD1 (6 bases). Germline V gene sequence: CDR1 SGHNT, CDR2 YENEEA. The CDR3 loop spans 14 amino acids. V gave up 4 bases and J gave up 2 bases, with 10 bases separating them. The CDR3 sequence is CASSSGENTDTQYF. In nucleotides, the CDR3 is TGTGCCAGCAGCTCAGGGGAGAACACAGATACGCAGTATTTT.

V and J are TRBV4-1 and TRBJ2-1; 7 nucleotides align to TRBD2. Trimming removed 0 bases from V and 4 bases from J; junction bases left unmatched: 3. The germline CDR1 and CDR2 sequences are MGHRA and YSYEKL. This CDR3 is built from 15 residues. Here the CDR3 reads CASSQEWGLYNEQFF. CDR3 coding DNA: TGCGCCAGCAGCCAAGAATGGGGACTATACAATGAGCAGTTCTTC.

This chain uses TRBV5-1 with TRBJ2-1; D is perhaps TRBD2 (5 bases). V dropped 0 bases and J dropped 6 bases, with 13 bases sitting between them. Germline CDR1 SGHRS, CDR2 YFSETQ. This CDR3 spans 15 amino acids. DNA for the CDR3: TGCGCCAGCAGCTTGGACCCGGGAATACCCAATGAGCAGTTCTTC. Translated: CASSLDPGIPNEQFF.

The genes are TRBV7-9 and TRBJ2-3; D is ambiguous. V lost 3 bases and J 6 bases, leaving 10 bases between the germline ends. Germline-derived CDR1 and CDR2 are SEHNR and FQNEAQ (reference sequence). The CDR3 contains 13 residues. The CDR3 spells CASSFTEVDTQYF. DNA of the CDR3: TGTGCCAGCAGCTTTACCGAGGTGGATACGCAGTATTTT.

V gene TRBV12-5 combines with J gene TRBJ1-1; 11 bases agree with TRBD1. V shed 6 bases and J 3 bases; nucleotides not matched to a gene: 6. The germline CDR1 and CDR2 sequences are LGHNT and FRNRAP. The CDR3 contains 15 residues. The CDR3, as DNA: TGTGCTAGTGGCCGGGACAGGGGGGAATACACTGAAGCTTTCTTT. It codes for CASGRDRGEYTEAFF. The entire variable domain, with the rest obtained from reference TRBV12-5 and TRBJ1-1, is as follows: DARVTQTPRHKVTEMGQEVTMRCQPILGHNTVFWYRQTMMQGLELLAYFRNRAPLDDSGMPKDRFSAEMPDATLATLKIQPSEPRDSAVYFCASGRDRGEYTEAFFGQGTRLTVV.

V usage is TRBV28 and J usage is TRBJ2-7, with 8 positions matching TRBD2. V lost 1 base and J lost 2; bases outside the gene matches: 4. The CDR3 extends over 15 amino acids. CDR1 MDHEN and CDR2 SYDVKM come from the germline V gene. CDR3 region: CASSLLTGGPYEQYF. The CDR3 DNA sequence: TGTGCCAGCAGTTTATTGACGGGAGGGCCCTACGAGCAGTACTTC.